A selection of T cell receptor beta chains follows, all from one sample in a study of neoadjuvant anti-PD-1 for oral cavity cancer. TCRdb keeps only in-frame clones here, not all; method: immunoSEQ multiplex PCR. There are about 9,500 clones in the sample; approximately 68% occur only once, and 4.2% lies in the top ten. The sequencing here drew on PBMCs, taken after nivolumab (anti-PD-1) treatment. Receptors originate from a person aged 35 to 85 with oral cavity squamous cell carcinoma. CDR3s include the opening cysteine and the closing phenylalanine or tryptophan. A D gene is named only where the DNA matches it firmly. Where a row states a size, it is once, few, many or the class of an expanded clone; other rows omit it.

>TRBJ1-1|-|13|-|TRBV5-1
TGCGCCAGCAGATATTCAGGTGGCACTGAAGCTTTCTTT
CASRYSGGTEAFF
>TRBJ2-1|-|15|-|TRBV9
TGTGCCAGCAGCGTCTCCCCAAACCAACAGGTCGAGCAGTTCTTC
CASSVSPNQQVEQFF
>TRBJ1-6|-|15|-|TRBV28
TGTGCCACGGCCGGGAACTCCGAAACCGATTCACCCCTCCACTTT
CATAGNSETDSPLHF
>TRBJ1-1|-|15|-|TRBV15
TGTGCCACCAGCAGAGCGGGGGTGGAGGGCACTGAAGCTTTCTTT
CATSRAGVEGTEAFF
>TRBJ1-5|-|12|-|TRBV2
TGTGCCAGCCTAGGGCGTACTCAGCCCCAGCATTTT
CASLGRTQPQHF
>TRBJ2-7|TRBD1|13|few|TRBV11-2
TGTGCCAGCAGCTTAGGGACAGGACGCGAGCAGTACTTC
CASSLGTGREQYF
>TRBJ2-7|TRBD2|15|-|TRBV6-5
TGTGCCACCCCGCCGGCTAGCGGGAGCTCCTACGAGCAGTACTTC
CATPPASGSSYEQYF
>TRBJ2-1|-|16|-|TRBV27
TGTGCCAGCAGTATCGACAGACTAGTCTCCTACAATGAGCAGTTCTTC
CASSIDRLVSYNEQFF
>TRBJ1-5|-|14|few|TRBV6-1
TGTGCCGGGTCAGCGGACATGGTTAATCAGCCCCAGCATTTT
CAGSADMVNQPQHF
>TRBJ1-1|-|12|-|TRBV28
TGTGCCAGCCTGGCATCCAGGGGTGAAGCTTTCTTT
CASLASRGEAFF
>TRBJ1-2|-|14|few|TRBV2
TGTGCCAGCAGTGCGTGGAGGACTAACTATGGCTACACCTTC
CASSAWRTNYGYTF
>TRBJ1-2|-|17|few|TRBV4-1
TGCGCCAGCAGCCAAGATCGAGAGGCCTACTACAACTATGGCTACACCTTC
CASSQDREAYYNYGYTF
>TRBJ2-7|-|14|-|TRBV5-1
TGCGCCAGCAGCTTGGGGGGACCTAGCGACGAGCAGTACTTC
CASSLGGPSDEQYF
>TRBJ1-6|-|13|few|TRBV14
TGTGCCAGCAGCCAAAAATTCGATAGCCCCCTCCACTTT
CASSQKFDSPLHF
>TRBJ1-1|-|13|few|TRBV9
TGTGCCAGCAGCGTAACAGCGAACACTGAAGCTTTCTTT
CASSVTANTEAFF
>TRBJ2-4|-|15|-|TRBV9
TGTGCCAGCAGCGTAGTGGAGGGGGAGTCAAACATTCAGTACTTC
CASSVVEGESNIQYF
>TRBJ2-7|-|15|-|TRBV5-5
TGTGCCAGCAGCTTGGAAAGAGGCAACGCCTACGAGCAGTACTTC
CASSLERGNAYEQYF
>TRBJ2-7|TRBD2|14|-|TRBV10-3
TGTGCCACTCGGACTAGCGGGGGGGCGAACGAGCAGTACTTC
CATRTSGGANEQYF